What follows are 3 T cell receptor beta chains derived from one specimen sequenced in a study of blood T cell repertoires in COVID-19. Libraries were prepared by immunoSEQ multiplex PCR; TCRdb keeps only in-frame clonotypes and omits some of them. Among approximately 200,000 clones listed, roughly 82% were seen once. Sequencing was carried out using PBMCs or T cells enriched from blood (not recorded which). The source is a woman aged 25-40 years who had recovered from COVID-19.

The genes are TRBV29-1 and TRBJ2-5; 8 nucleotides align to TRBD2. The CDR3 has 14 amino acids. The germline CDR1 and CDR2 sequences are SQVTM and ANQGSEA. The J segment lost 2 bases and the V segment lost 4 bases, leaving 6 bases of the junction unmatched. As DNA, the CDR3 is TGCAGCGTTGCACGGGGGGGGAGGCAAGAGACCCAGTACTTC. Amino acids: CSVARGGRQETQYF.

This CDR3 is CASSQAERSSYEQYF. CDR3 nucleotide sequence: TGTGCCAGCAGTCAAGCGGAAAGGAGCTCCTACGAGCAGTACTTC. V usage is TRBV6-2 or TRBV6-3 and J usage is TRBJ2-7; weak D call: TRBD2 (5 bases). V gave up 5 bases and J gave up 0 bases, with 14 bases separating them. This CDR3 has 15 amino acids. The germline V gene has CDR1 MNHEY and CDR2 SVGEGT.

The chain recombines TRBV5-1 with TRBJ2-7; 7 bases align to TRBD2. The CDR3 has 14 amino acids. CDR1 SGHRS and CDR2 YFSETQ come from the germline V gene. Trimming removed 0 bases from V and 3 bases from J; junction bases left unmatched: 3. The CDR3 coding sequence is TGCGCCAGCAGCTTGGGGGGGACTAACTACGAGCAGTACTTC. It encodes CASSLGGTNYEQYF.